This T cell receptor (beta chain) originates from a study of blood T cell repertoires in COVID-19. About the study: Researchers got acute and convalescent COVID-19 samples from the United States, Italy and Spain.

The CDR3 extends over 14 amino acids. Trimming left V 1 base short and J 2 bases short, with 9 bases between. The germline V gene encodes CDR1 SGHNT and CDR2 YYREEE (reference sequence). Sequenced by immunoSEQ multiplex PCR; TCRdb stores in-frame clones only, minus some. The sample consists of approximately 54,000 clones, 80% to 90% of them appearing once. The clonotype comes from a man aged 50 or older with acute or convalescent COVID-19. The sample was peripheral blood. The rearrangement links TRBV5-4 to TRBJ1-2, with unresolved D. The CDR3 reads CASSLLQANYGYTF. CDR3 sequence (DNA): TGTGCCAGCAGCTTGTTGCAGGCCAACTATGGCTACACCTTC.